Listed below are T cell receptor beta chains from one sample, sequenced in a study of blood T cell repertoires in COVID-19. Produced via immunoSEQ multiplex PCR; TCRdb's table is partial and in-frame only. In the table there are roughly 43,000 clones, just over 85% of which are singletons. The sample consisted of peripheral blood. The receptors originated from a man aged 55-75 years with active COVID-19. The CDR3 runs from the conserved cysteine through the conserved F or W.

V gene: TRBV30; J gene: TRBJ2-6; CDR3 length: 16; CDR3 protein: CAWKGQGLTGANVLTF
V gene: TRBV19; J gene: TRBJ1-5; CDR3 length: 15; CDR3 protein: CASSMSARGNQPQHF
V gene: TRBV9; J gene: TRBJ2-2; CDR3 length: 19; CDR3 protein: CASSVEGSRLAGVTGELFF
V gene: TRBV19; J gene: TRBJ2-2; CDR3 length: 16; CDR3 protein: CASSRIAGGNTGELFF
V gene: TRBV6-1; J gene: TRBJ2-3; CDR3 length: 13; CDR3 protein: CASSETEADTQYF
V gene: TRBV5-6; J gene: TRBJ2-2; CDR3 length: 16; CDR3 protein: CASSLFVAGGTGELFF
V gene: TRBV6-5; J gene: TRBJ1-5; CDR3 length: 15; CDR3 protein: CASSFVLGLEQPQHF
V gene: TRBV28; J gene: TRBJ2-1; CDR3 length: 15; CDR3 protein: CASSFPGGADNEQFF
V gene: TRBV10-2; J gene: TRBJ2-7; CDR3 length: 11; CDR3 protein: CASSEAGEQYF
V gene: TRBV29-1; J gene: TRBJ1-2; CDR3 length: 13; CDR3 protein: CSVEDPRYYGYTF
V gene: TRBV7-2; J gene: TRBJ2-7; CDR3 length: 15; CDR3 protein: CASTQLAALPYEQYF
V gene: TRBV5-4; J gene: TRBJ2-2; CDR3 length: 15; CDR3 protein: CASSLRGMYTGELFF
V gene: TRBV29-1; J gene: TRBJ2-1; CDR3 length: 17; CDR3 protein: CSATGGGVLTSYNEQFF
V gene: TRBV28; J gene: TRBJ2-6; CDR3 length: 18; CDR3 protein: CASSLSRGRVPGANVLTF
V gene: TRBV5-6; J gene: TRBJ1-2; CDR3 length: 15; CDR3 protein: CASSFPGFLEYGYTF
V gene: TRBV4-1; J gene: TRBJ1-1; CDR3 length: 16; CDR3 protein: CASSQEGVLLNTEAFF
V gene: TRBV5-6; J gene: TRBJ2-2; CDR3 length: 13; CDR3 protein: CASSPSNTGELFF
V gene: TRBV4-3; J gene: TRBJ1-2; CDR3 length: 12; CDR3 protein: CASSQDRGGYTF
V gene: TRBV2; J gene: TRBJ2-3; CDR3 length: 13; CDR3 protein: CASKVGSTDTQYF
V gene: TRBV6-5; J gene: TRBJ1-2; CDR3 length: 12; CDR3 protein: CASRADSYGYTF
V gene: TRBV10-2; J gene: TRBJ2-5; CDR3 length: 16; CDR3 protein: CASSERVAGVEETQYF
V gene: TRBV7-2; J gene: TRBJ1-1; CDR3 length: 15; CDR3 protein: CASRSGQGSNTEAFF
V gene: TRBV15; J gene: TRBJ1-1; CDR3 length: 17; CDR3 protein: CATSRDQGWQGVTEAFF
V gene: TRBV6-5; J gene: TRBJ2-7; CDR3 length: 14; CDR3 protein: CASWKTGNTYEQYF
V gene: TRBV7-2; J gene: TRBJ2-7; CDR3 length: 15; CDR3 protein: CASSLEGLSSYEQYF
V gene: TRBV5-4; J gene: TRBJ2-1; CDR3 length: 12; CDR3 protein: CASSLGGNEQFF
V gene: TRBV30; J gene: TRBJ2-4; CDR3 length: 13; CDR3 protein: CAWMSGWQNIQYF
V gene: TRBV7-2; J gene: TRBJ2-3; CDR3 length: 15; CDR3 protein: CASSLALREVDTQYF
V gene: TRBV9; J gene: TRBJ2-1; CDR3 length: 13; CDR3 protein: CASSVDGTAEQFF
V gene: TRBV3-1/TRBV3-2; J gene: TRBJ1-2; CDR3 length: 12; CDR3 protein: CASSRGYYGYTF
V gene: TRBV12-3/TRBV12-4; J gene: TRBJ2-1; CDR3 length: 13; CDR3 protein: CASRPRIYNEQFF
V gene: TRBV11-3; J gene: TRBJ2-1; CDR3 length: 16; CDR3 protein: CASSPWAGDSYNEQFF
V gene: TRBV6-5; J gene: TRBJ1-2; CDR3 length: 16; CDR3 protein: CASSYSRDRDSYGYTF
V gene: TRBV28; J gene: TRBJ2-7; CDR3 length: 10; CDR3 protein: CATREKEQYF
V gene: TRBV12-3/TRBV12-4; J gene: TRBJ2-1; CDR3 length: 12; CDR3 protein: CASLGLYNEQFF
V gene: TRBV7-9; J gene: TRBJ2-1; CDR3 length: 16; CDR3 protein: CASTLGGGTGLNEQFF
V gene: TRBV7-8; J gene: TRBJ2-7; CDR3 length: 16; CDR3 protein: CASSLVGQGPTYEQYF